This TCR beta chain was sequenced for a study of shared clonotypes between healthy human individuals. Clones were read by immunoSEQ multiplex PCR, and TCRdb kept only the in-frame ones, dropping some. The sample consists of 2 million to 2.5 million clones, 95% of them appearing once. CDR3 length: 13 amino acids. The ends lost 0 bases at V and 9 bases at J; junction bases unmatched: 3. Germline loops: CDR1 SGDLS, CDR2 YYNGEE. This receptor was taken from a man younger than 30 in good health. Sample: naive CD4+ T cells sorted from blood. The subset: CD45RA+ positively selected. The V and J genes are TRBV9 and TRBJ2-5; 9 bases match TRBD2. CDR3 sequence (DNA): TGTGCCAGCAGCGTAGATGCGGGAGGGGCCCAGTACTTC. The encoded protein is CASSVDAGGAQYF.